The entry that follows covers one TCR beta chain sequence. Antigen: not known. The trim removed 4 bases at V and 6 bases at J, leaving 12 bases unmatched. The CDR3 extends over 17 amino acids. Germline CDR1 reads LGHNA; CDR2 reads YSLEER. The sample comes from a study of T cell repertoires in cytomegalovirus infection. Study-level information: Researchers turned to recently identified HLA-C-restricted CMV epitopes as well as well-studied HLA-B-restricted ones. Both CMV infection and a matching HLA type were indicated by public TCR beta signatures.

TCRdb called the reads again in MiXCR, with one record for every CDR3 protein. The sample holds around 430,000 distinct CDR3 sequences; roughly 46% are singletons and the top ten take about two fifths. The specimen was cultured PBMCs, collected from culture after CMV antigen stimulation. This receptor was obtained from a human donor in good health (CMV status not recorded). Some clones in this sample may be carry-over from other donors' samples. The rearrangement links TRBV4-3 to TRBJ2-1; 10 bases align to TRBD1. CDR3 in DNA: TGCGCCAGCAGCCCATATTCCGGGACAGGGGTGTTCAATGAGCAGTTCTTC. It translates to CASSPYSGTGVFNEQFF.